The text below deals with one T cell receptor (beta chain). Sequence at one end of the junction differs from germline and may be a read error. This specimen belongs to a study of blood T cell repertoires in COVID-19. Study background: Sites in the United States, Italy and Spain provided acute and convalescent COVID-19 samples. PBMCs, B-cell-depleted T cells, or T cells were the source of the cDNA or gDNA that made up the material.

Per the original methods: Reference gene primer amplification gave estimated nucleated cell counts. Profiled with immunoSEQ multiplex PCR; TCRdb holds only in-frame clones, not every one. For V, J and clone size, that table is used; D and trimming come from the DNA. The sample carries approximately 240,000 clones, 65% to 85% recorded once. The germline gives CDR1 MDHEN, CDR2 SYDVKM. The CDR3 is made up of 14 amino acids. Sequences were obtained from peripheral blood. The receptor's source is a woman under 40 who had recovered from COVID-19. The chain has TRBV28 and TRBJ2-5; 8 nucleotides agree with TRBD2. The CDR3 DNA reads as TGTGCCAGCAGTTTATCTACCAATTCCGGGACTAGACACTTC. Translation gives CASSLSTNSGTRHF.